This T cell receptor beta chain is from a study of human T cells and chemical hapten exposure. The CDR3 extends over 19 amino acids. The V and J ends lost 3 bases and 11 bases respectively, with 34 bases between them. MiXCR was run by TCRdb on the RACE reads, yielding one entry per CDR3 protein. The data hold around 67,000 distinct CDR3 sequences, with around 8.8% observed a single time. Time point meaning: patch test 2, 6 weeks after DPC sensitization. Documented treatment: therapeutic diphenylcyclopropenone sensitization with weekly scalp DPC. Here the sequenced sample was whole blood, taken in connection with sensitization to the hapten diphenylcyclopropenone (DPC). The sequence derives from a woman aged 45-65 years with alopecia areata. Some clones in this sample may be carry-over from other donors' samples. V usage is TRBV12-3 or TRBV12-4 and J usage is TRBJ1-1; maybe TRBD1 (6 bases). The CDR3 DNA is TGTGCCAGCAGTTTCTGGCGCCCACTACGCCAGGGGAAGACCCTGGGGGCTTTCTTT. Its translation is CASSFWRPLRQGKTLGAFF.